The clone carrying this T cell receptor beta chain was seen more than once but under ten times. Its antigen is not identified. During its preparation, the TCRbeta library received unique molecular identifiers. From the PCR reads, TCRdb called clonotypes with MiXCR, one entry per CDR3 protein. The sample yields 150,000 to 200,000 distinct CDR3 sequences, approximately 6.8% seen once. These data come from a study of T-cell reconstitution after alpha-beta-depleted transplantation in children. Study results and limitations: High day-60 TCRbeta diversity in some patients came from surviving recipient T cells and thymic progenitors. T-cell counts and diversity at one year post-transplant came mainly from newly produced T cells.

Germline V gene data show CDR1 as SGHTA and CDR2 as FQGTGA. The CDR3 extends over 15 amino acids. V dropped 5 bases and J dropped 5 bases, with 16 bases sitting between them. This receptor was identified in a girl under three years old with combined immunodeficiency, due to receive a stem cell transplant. This specimen consisted of PBMCs, obtained before TCRalphabeta/CD19-depleted stem cell transplant. The rearrangement uses TRBV7-3 and TRBJ2-4, with D perhaps matching TRBD2 (7 bases). DNA for the CDR3: TGTGCCAGCAGCGAGAGGGGGGGGAGAGAAAACATTCAGTACTTC. This codes for CASSERGGRENIQYF. Together with reference TRBV7-3 and TRBJ2-4, the CDR3 gives the full variable domain: GAGVSQTPSNKVTEKGKYVELRCDPISGHTALYWYRQSLGQGPEFLIYFQGTGAADDSGLPNDRFFAVRPEGSVSTLKIQRTERGDSAVYLCASSERGGRENIQYFGAGTRLSVL.